Each of the 25 T cell receptor beta chains below was sequenced from the same sample in a study of Ad26.COV2.S vaccination and SARS-CoV-2 variants. Assay: immunoSEQ multiplex PCR; the TCRdb copy retains only in-frame clones and omits some. The table has about 370,000 clones, about nine tenths seen once; the top ten hold 3.5%. Treatment defined: roughly 18 received Ad26.COV2.S at low or high dose, single or two shots; about 5 received placebo; per-sample allocation not given. Specimens were obtained on day 63 following the first vaccine or placebo injection. Here the sequenced sample was peripheral blood, taken in a trial of Ad26.COV2.S vaccine versus placebo. These receptors originate from a person aged 18 to 65 who received the Ad26.COV2.S COVID-19 vaccine or a placebo.

The rearrangement uses TRBV6-5 and TRBJ1-2; D not resolved. Per germline, CDR1 MNHEY and CDR2 SVGAGI. V gave up 2 bases and J gave up 4 bases, with 11 bases separating them. The CDR3 contains 14 residues. Written as DNA, the CDR3 is TGTGCCAGCAGTTACGGCAGGAGATCCTATGGCTACACCTTC. Protein sequence: CASSYGRRSYGYTF.

V usage is TRBV27 and J usage is TRBJ2-7; 13 bases match TRBD2. Germline loops: CDR1 MNHEY, CDR2 SMNVEV (reference sequence). This CDR3 has 15 amino acids. The V segment lost 4 bases and the J segment 6 bases; nucleotides outside the gene matches: 6. CDR3 in DNA: TGTGCCAGCAGTTCACAAGGGACTAGCGGGGCCGAGCAGTACTTC. It encodes CASSSQGTSGAEQYF.

This sequence joins TRBV10-2 and TRBJ1-2; the D is unclear. The V end was cut by 3 bases, the J end by 4 bases, with 6 bases between. CDR1 and CDR2 from the germline V gene are WSHSY and SAAADI. CDR3 length equals 12 residues. CDR3 sequence (DNA): TGCGCCAGCAGTGAAATAGGCTATGGCTACACCTTC. Its translation is CASSEIGYGYTF.

The chain links TRBV19 to TRBJ2-7; TRBD2 matches at 8 bases. The CDR3 is 15 amino acids. Germline CDR1 LNHDA, CDR2 SQIVND (reference sequence). Losses at the gene ends were 5 bases for V and 0 bases for J; bases not matched to a gene: 6. The DNA of the CDR3 is TGTGCCAGTAGTTCACGAGCGGGGGACTCCTACGAGCAGTACTTC. Its translation: CASSSRAGDSYEQYF.

The chain recombines TRBV11-3 with TRBJ2-3; TRBD2 agrees at 8 bases. The CDR3 consists of 16 residues. V shed 5 bases, J shed 5 bases, and the junction held 12 bases outside the gene matches. Germline lookup yields CDR1 SGHNT and CDR2 YENEEA. As DNA, the CDR3 is TGTGCCAGCAGCCCGGGACGGGGGGGCGGGAAAGATACGCAGTATTTT. Its translation: CASSPGRGGGKDTQYF. Full variable domain (missing parts from reference TRBV11-3 and TRBJ2-3): EAGVVQSPRYKIIEKKQPVAFWCNPISGHNTLYWYLQNLGQGPELLIRYENEEAVDDSQLPKDRFSAERLKGVDSTLKIQPAELGDSAVYLCASSPGRGGGKDTQYFGPGTRLTVL.

This chain connects TRBV6-5 to TRBJ2-3; a possible D gene is TRBD2 (5 bases). CDR1 MNHEY and CDR2 SVGAGI come from the germline V gene. V gave up 6 bases and J gave up 4 bases, with 17 bases separating them. This CDR3 has 15 residues. The CDR3 sequence is CASRYAGRTADTQYF. CDR3 nucleotide sequence: TGTGCCAGCAGATACGCGGGCCGTACCGCAGATACGCAGTATTTT.

The chain carries TRBV10-2 and TRBJ2-7; 9 nucleotides line up with TRBD2. J lost 2 bases, V lost 8 bases, and 1 base had no gene match. Germline V gives CDR1 WSHSY, CDR2 SAAADI. The CDR3 sequence is 12 residues long. The CDR3 sequence is CASLAGPYEQYF. The DNA of the CDR3 is TGCGCCAGCCTAGCGGGGCCCTACGAGCAGTACTTC.

The chain combines TRBV7-2 with TRBJ2-3; weak D call: TRBD2 (6 bases). This CDR3 spans 13 amino acids. CDR1 is SGHTA, CDR2 FQGNSA, per germline. V lost 1 base to trimming and J lost 5 bases, with 7 bases between them. The CDR3 here is CASSLGREDTQYF. DNA for the CDR3: TGTGCCAGCAGCTTAGGGAGGGAAGATACGCAGTATTTT.

This chain uses TRBV27 with TRBJ2-1; D may be TRBD2 (6 bases). Germline loops: CDR1 MNHEY, CDR2 SMNVEV (reference sequence). Trimming pared 0 bases from V and 8 bases from J, leaving 14 bases between. This CDR3 has 15 residues. CDR3 bases: TGTGCCAGCAGTTTATCTTGGGAGGCACTTTATGAGCAGTTCTTC. Translated: CASSLSWEALYEQFF.

This clone was counted once. The chain couples TRBV25-1 to TRBJ1-2; no reliable D call. CDR3 size: 14 residues. CDR1 is MGHDK, CDR2 SYGVNS, per germline. Deletions cut 2 bases from V and 4 bases from J, with 11 bases between. CDR3 bases: TGTGCCAGCAGTGAACCTTACGGTAGCTATGGCTACACCTTC. It codes for CASSEPYGSYGYTF.

The chain joins TRBV5-4 to TRBJ1-2; TRBD1 matches 10 bases. From germline, CDR1 is SGHNT and CDR2 YYREEE (reference sequence). This CDR3 region has 12 residues. V lost 3 bases to trimming and J lost 8 bases; unmatched junction nucleotides: 1. The CDR3 region has the DNA TGTGCCAGCAGCTGGACAGGGGGAGGCTACACCTTC. Amino acids: CASSWTGGGYTF.

The chain joins TRBV5-1 to TRBJ1-1, with D uncertain. V gave up 3 bases and J gave up 1 base, with 10 bases separating them. The germline gives CDR1 SGHRS, CDR2 YFSETQ. The CDR3 runs 14 residues. The CDR3: CASSSSGWNTEAFF. Here the CDR3 DNA reads TGCGCCAGCAGCTCGAGCGGGTGGAACACTGAAGCTTTCTTT.

The chain combines TRBV10-3 with TRBJ1-5; D gene unclear. This CDR3 contains 15 residues. Germline V gives CDR1 ENHRY, CDR2 SYGVKD. Trimming shortened V by 6 bases and J by 0 bases, and 12 bases separated the two germline ends. CDR3 nucleotides: TGTGCCATCAGGAGGGAAGGGAATAGCAATCAGCCCCAGCATTTT. Translated, it gives CAIRREGNSNQPQHF.

This clone appeared a few times. J is TRBJ1-2 and V is TRBV29-1; no reliable D call. The germline V gene encodes CDR1 SQVTM and CDR2 ANQGSEA. V lost 0 bases and J 4 bases, leaving 9 bases between the germline ends. The CDR3 runs 13 residues. The CDR3 DNA reads as TGCAGCGTTGAAGAAGTGAAGGGCTATGGCTACACCTTC. Amino acid sequence: CSVEEVKGYGYTF.

The chain employs TRBV4-1 and TRBJ2-1; 8 bases are shared with TRBD2. With V trimmed by 1 base and J by 7 bases, 12 bases remained unmatched. Germline values: CDR1 MGHRA, CDR2 YSYEKL. CDR3 size: 17 residues. The CDR3: CASSQVVVRGARNEQFF. The CDR3 DNA reads TGCGCCAGCAGCCAAGTTGTTGTGCGGGGGGCCCGGAATGAGCAGTTCTTC.

The rearrangement uses TRBV18 and TRBJ1-5; TRBD1 might be the D (6 bases). Germline CDR1 and CDR2: KGHSH and LQKENI. This CDR3 has 15 amino acids. V shed 6 bases and J shed 2 bases, with 14 bases lying between them. CDR3 DNA sequence: TGTGCCAGCTCCACCTTACAGGGCGGCAATCAGCCCCAGCATTTT. This codes for CASSTLQGGNQPQHF.

The chain uses TRBV7-9 and TRBJ2-5, with 10 bases identical to TRBD1. V shed 1 base, J shed 5 bases, and the junction held 7 bases outside the gene matches. Germline loops: CDR1 SEHNR, CDR2 FQNEAQ (reference sequence). The CDR3 runs to 16 residues. CDR3 in DNA: TGTGCCAGCAGCTTAGGTCCCGGGACAGGGGAGGAGACCCAGTACTTC. Residues: CASSLGPGTGEETQYF.

The CDR3 region has the DNA TGTGCCAGCAGCTTGCCGCGCTCTGGGGCCAACGTCCTGACTTTC. Translated, it gives CASSLPRSGANVLTF. The chain is built from TRBV5-4 and TRBJ2-6; the D is unclear. CDR3 length: 15 amino acids. V was pared by 1 base and J by 0 bases, with 5 bases between. Germline CDR1 is SGHNT and CDR2 is YYREEE (reference sequence).

The gene calls are TRBV6-1 and TRBJ2-7; 7 bases agree with TRBD1. With 4 bases clipped from V and 4 bases from J, the junction kept 13 bases outside the gene matches. Looked up from germline, CDR1 is MNHNS and CDR2 is SASEGT. CDR3 length: 16 amino acids. The CDR3, as DNA: TGTGCCAGCAGTGTACCCCTTCGACAGGGTACTTACGAGCAGTACTTC. It yields the protein CASSVPLRQGTYEQYF.

The V call is TRBV6-6, the J call TRBJ1-1; 7 positions agree with TRBD1. The V segment lost 2 bases and the J segment 4 bases; nucleotides outside the gene matches: 4. The CDR3 runs to 14 residues. Per germline, CDR1 MNHNY and CDR2 SVGAGI (reference sequence). Here the CDR3 DNA reads TGTGCCAGCAGTTACACCGACAGGGCCACTGAAGCTTTCTTT. Its translation: CASSYTDRATEAFF.

The rearrangement uses TRBV7-9 and TRBJ2-1; 8 bases fit TRBD2. This CDR3 region has 15 residues. Germline CDR1 and CDR2: SEHNR and FQNEAQ (reference sequence). J lost 3 bases, V lost 5 bases, and 6 bases had no gene match. CDR3 sequence: CASSPASGHYNEQFF. In DNA, the CDR3 is TGTGCCAGCAGCCCGGCTAGCGGGCACTACAATGAGCAGTTCTTC.

The J gene is TRBJ1-2, the V gene TRBV18, with TRBD1 as a possible D gene (5 bases). This CDR3 is 13 amino acids long. Germline loops: CDR1 KGHSH, CDR2 LQKENI. V gave up 1 base and J gave up 7 bases, with 10 bases separating them. The CDR3 coding sequence is TGTGCCAGCTCACCACTACAGGAGGGTGGCTACACCTTC. This gives the protein CASSPLQEGGYTF.

This chain's CDR3 is CASSPYRGEQFF. For the CDR3, the DNA is TGTGCCAGCAGCCCTTATAGGGGTGAGCAGTTCTTC. The V and J genes are TRBV7-2 and TRBJ2-1; D may be TRBD1 (5 bases). The CDR3 extends over 12 amino acids. Germline V gene sequence: CDR1 SGHTA, CDR2 FQGNSA. The V end was cut by 5 bases, the J end by 9 bases, with 11 bases between.

The J gene is TRBJ2-6, the V gene TRBV5-5; D is unresolved. Trimming shortened V by 1 base and J by 1 base, and 6 bases separated the two germline ends. The germline V gene has CDR1 SGHKS and CDR2 YYEKEE (reference sequence). The CDR3 consists of 15 residues. As DNA, the CDR3 is TGTGCCAGCAGCTTGATGCGATCTGGGGCCAACGTCCTGACTTTC. Its translation is CASSLMRSGANVLTF.

This chain links TRBV5-5 with TRBJ2-5, with a tentative D call TRBD1 (5 bases). V was cut by 2 bases and J by 4 bases, with 15 bases left in between. This CDR3 has 15 residues. Germline V gives CDR1 SGHKS, CDR2 YYEKEE (reference sequence). The CDR3 loop reads CASSFNRQNLETQYF. The CDR3 bases are TGTGCCAGCAGCTTCAACCGACAGAACCTAGAGACCCAGTACTTC.